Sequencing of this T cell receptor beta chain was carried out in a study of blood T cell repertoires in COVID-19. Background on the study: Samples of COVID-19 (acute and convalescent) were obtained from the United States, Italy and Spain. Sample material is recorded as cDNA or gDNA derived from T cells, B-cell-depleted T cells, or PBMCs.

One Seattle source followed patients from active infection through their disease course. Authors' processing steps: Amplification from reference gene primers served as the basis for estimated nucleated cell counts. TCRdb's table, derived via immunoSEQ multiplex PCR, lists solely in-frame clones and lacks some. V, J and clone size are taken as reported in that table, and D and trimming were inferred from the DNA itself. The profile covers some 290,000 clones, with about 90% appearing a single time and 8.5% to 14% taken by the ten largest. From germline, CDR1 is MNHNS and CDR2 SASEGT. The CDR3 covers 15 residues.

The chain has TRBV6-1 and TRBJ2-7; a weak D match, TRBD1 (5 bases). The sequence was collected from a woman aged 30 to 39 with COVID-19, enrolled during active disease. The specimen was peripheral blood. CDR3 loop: CPSSDRTPMGYEQYF. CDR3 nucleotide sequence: TGTCCAAGCAGTGACCGGACACCGATGGGCTACGAGCAGTACTTC.